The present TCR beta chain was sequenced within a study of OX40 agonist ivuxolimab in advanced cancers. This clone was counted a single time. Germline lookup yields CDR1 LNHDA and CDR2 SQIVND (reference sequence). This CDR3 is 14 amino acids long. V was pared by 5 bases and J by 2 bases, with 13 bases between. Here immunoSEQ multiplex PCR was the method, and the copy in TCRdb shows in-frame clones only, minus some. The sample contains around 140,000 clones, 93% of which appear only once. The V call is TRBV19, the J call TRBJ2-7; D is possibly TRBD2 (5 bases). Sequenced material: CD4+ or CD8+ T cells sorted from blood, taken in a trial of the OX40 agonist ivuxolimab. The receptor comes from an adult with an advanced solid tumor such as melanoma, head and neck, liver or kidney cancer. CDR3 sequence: CASSLWAGTYEQYF. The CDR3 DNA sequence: TGTGCCAGTAGTCTCTGGGCGGGTACCTACGAGCAGTACTTC.